The rows below give T cell receptor beta chains drawn from one sample of a study of cytomegalovirus exposure and HLA in healthy donors. The repertoire was sequenced with immunoSEQ multiplex PCR; TCRdb's copy has only in-frame clones and lacks some. Altogether some 170,000 clones are present, 85% to 90% being singletons, with the ten largest covering more than 1.2%. Source material: PBMCs. These receptors were obtained from a woman younger than 45 in good health and CMV-seronegative. CDR3s include the opening cysteine and the closing phenylalanine or tryptophan. A D gene is named only where the DNA matches it firmly. Size is omitted from some rows. Given values are once, few, many or a class for expanded clones.

V,size,J,D,CDR3,DNA
TRBV5-1,.,TRBJ2-1,.,CASSSGVGPNPNEQFF,TGCGCCAGCAGCTCGGGGGTGGGCCCAAACCCCAATGAGCAGTTCTTC
TRBV7-6,.,TRBJ1-1,.,CASSGPGGSDLVNTEAFF,TGTGCCAGCAGCGGGCCGGGGGGCAGCGACCTAGTGAACACTGAAGCTTTCTTT
TRBV25-1,.,TRBJ1-5,.,CASSEVHGPQHF,TGTGCCAGCAGTGAGGTTCACGGTCCGCAACATTTT
TRBV7-6,once,TRBJ2-2,.,CASSLAVRSAGELFF,TGTGCCAGCAGCTTAGCCGTTCGAAGCGCCGGGGAGCTGTTTTTT
TRBV2,once,TRBJ2-5,.,CATRGHMSRETQYF,TGTGCCACCCGTGGGCACATGAGTCGGGAGACCCAGTACTTC
TRBV5-4,.,TRBJ1-1,.,CASSFAERAEAFF,TGTGCCAGCAGCTTTGCCGAGAGAGCTGAAGCTTTCTTT
TRBV27,.,TRBJ1-1,.,CASSSPDRNTEAFF,TGTGCCAGCAGTTCCCCCGACAGGAACACTGAAGCTTTCTTT
TRBV5-1,.,TRBJ2-7,.,CASSLRGDEQYF,TGCGCCAGCAGCTTGCGGGGTGACGAGCAGTACTTC
TRBV5-1,.,TRBJ2-7,.,CASSLESWTRRVEQYF,TGCGCCAGCAGCTTGGAGTCCTGGACACGAAGGGTCGAGCAGTACTTC
TRBV5-1,.,TRBJ2-7,TRBD1,CASSLDRGNEQYF,TGCGCCAGCAGCCTTGACAGGGGGAACGAGCAGTACTTC
TRBV4-3,.,TRBJ2-3,.,CASSQGPGGDTQYF,TGCGCCAGCAGCCAAGGGCCCGGGGGAGATACGCAGTATTTT
TRBV6-1,.,TRBJ2-5,TRBD2,CASSEWRFNSGGARETQYF,TGTGCCAGCAGTGAATGGAGGTTTAATAGCGGGGGGGCTAGAGAGACCCAGTACTTC
TRBV13,.,TRBJ2-3,TRBD2,CASKTSGAPSSTDTQYF,TGTGCCAGCAAAACCAGCGGGGCCCCTTCTAGCACAGATACGCAGTATTTT
TRBV7-2,.,TRBJ2-1,TRBD2,CASSSSGGSSYNEQFF,TGTGCCAGCAGCTCTAGCGGGGGGAGCTCCTACAATGAGCAGTTCTTC
TRBV25-1,.,TRBJ1-2,TRBD1,CASSGSPGQGDYGYTF,TGTGCCAGCAGTGGGTCCCCGGGACAGGGCGACTATGGCTACACCTTC
TRBV7-9,.,TRBJ2-7,.,CASSPTGDYEQYF,TGTGCCAGCAGCCCAACGGGGGACTACGAGCAGTACTTC
TRBV14,.,TRBJ2-5,TRBD2,CASSPREGLAGGRQETQYF,TGTGCCAGCAGCCCCAGGGAGGGACTAGCGGGGGGCCGACAAGAGACCCAGTACTTC
TRBV4-2,.,TRBJ1-2,TRBD1,CASSQEDRPNYGYTF,TGTGCCAGCAGCCAAGAGGACAGGCCTAACTATGGCTACACCTTC
TRBV11-3,few,TRBJ1-2,.,CASSLEAGKGYTF,TGTGCCAGCAGCTTAGAGGCAGGGAAGGGCTACACCTTC
TRBV7-2,.,TRBJ1-5,TRBD1,CASSSQDRVGPQHF,TGTGCCAGCAGCTCTCAGGACAGGGTCGGACCCCAGCATTTT
TRBV7-6,.,TRBJ2-7,TRBD1,CASSGQGIDEQYF,TGTGCCAGCAGCGGACAGGGGATTGACGAGCAGTACTTC